The entry below gives a single T cell receptor (beta chain) sequence along with its context. This record comes from a study of CD8 T cells in Susac syndrome. High-throughput TCR beta sequencing covered peripheral CD8+ and CD4+ T cells. Healthy donors constituted the control group, matched for age and sex. TEMRA cells were FACS-enriched and CD8+ and CD4+ T cells negatively isolated. cDNA came from approximately 0.5 to 1 ug RNA primed by random hexamers. Multiplex PCR with immunoSEQ amplified the TCR beta CDR3 across 54 Vbeta and 13 Jbeta. TCRdb called the immunoSEQ multiplex PCR reads again in MiXCR, with one record for every CDR3 protein. Here the sample spans roughly 120,000 distinct CDR3 sequences, over 85% being singletons. The sequencing input was CD4+ T cells from PBMCs. The receptor's source is a human donor in good health.

This CDR3 reads CASSHLSTSGKETQYF. The CDR3, as DNA: TGCGCCAGCAGCCACCTATCGACTAGCGGGAAAGAGACCCAGTACTTC. The V and J genes are TRBV4-1 and TRBJ2-5; 11 nucleotides line up with TRBD2. From germline, CDR1 is MGHRA and CDR2 YSYEKL. V lost 3 bases, J lost 3 bases, and 6 bases stayed unmatched. This CDR3 has 16 residues.